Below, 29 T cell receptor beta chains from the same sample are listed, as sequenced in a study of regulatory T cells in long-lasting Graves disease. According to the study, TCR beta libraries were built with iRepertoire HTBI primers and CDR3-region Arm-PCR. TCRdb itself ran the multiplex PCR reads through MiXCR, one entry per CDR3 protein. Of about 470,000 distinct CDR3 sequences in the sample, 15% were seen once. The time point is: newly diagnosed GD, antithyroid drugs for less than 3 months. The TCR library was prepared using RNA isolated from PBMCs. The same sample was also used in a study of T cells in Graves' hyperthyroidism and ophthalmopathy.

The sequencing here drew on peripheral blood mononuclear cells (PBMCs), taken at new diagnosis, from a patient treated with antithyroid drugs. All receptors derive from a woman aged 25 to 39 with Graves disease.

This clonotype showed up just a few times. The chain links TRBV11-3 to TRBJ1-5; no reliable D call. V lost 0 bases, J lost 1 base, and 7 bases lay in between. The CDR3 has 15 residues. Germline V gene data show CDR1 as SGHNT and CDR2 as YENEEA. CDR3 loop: CASSLDGESNQPQHF. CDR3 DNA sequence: TGTGCCAGCAGCTTAGATGGGGAAAGCAATCAGCCCCAGCATTTT.

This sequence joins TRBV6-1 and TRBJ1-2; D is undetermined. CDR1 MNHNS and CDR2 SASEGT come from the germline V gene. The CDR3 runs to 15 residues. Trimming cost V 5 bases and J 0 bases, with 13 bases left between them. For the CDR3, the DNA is TGTGCCAGCAGTCTTAGGACGGTTTCTAACTATGGCTACACCTTC. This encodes CASSLRTVSNYGYTF.

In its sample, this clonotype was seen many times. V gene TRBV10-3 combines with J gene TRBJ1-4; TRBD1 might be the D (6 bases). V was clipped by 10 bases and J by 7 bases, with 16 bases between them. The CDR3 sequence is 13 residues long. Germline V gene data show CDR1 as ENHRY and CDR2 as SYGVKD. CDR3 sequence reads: CASRLDSSEKLFF. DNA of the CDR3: TGTGCCAGCCGCTTGGACAGCTCTGAAAAACTGTTTTTT.

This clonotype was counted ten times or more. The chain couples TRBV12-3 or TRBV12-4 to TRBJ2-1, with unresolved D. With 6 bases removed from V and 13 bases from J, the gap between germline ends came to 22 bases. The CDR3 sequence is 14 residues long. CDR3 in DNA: TGTGCCAGCAGCCCCCTTGTTTCTCAGGCGACCCAGTTCTTC. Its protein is CASSPLVSQATQFF.

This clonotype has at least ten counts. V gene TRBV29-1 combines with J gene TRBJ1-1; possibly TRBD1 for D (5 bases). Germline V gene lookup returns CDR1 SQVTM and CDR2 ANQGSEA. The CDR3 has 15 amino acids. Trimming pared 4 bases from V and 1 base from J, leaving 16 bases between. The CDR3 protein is CSVGWGTRGNTEAFF. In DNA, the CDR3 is TGCAGCGTTGGTTGGGGGACCCGGGGGAACACTGAAGCTTTCTTT.

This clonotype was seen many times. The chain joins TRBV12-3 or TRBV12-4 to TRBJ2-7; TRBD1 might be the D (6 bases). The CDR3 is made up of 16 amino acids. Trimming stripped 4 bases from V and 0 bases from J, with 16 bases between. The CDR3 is CASSSPQGASSYEQYF. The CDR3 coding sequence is TGTGCCAGCAGTTCACCACAGGGTGCCAGCTCCTACGAGCAGTACTTC.

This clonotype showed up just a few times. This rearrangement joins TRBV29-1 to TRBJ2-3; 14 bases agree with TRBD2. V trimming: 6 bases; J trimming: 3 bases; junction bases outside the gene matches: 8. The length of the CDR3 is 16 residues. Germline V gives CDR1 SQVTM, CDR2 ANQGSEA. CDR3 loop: CSVPLGLAGGTDTQYF. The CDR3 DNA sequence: TGCAGCGTCCCCCTCGGACTAGCGGGGGGAACAGATACGCAGTATTTT.

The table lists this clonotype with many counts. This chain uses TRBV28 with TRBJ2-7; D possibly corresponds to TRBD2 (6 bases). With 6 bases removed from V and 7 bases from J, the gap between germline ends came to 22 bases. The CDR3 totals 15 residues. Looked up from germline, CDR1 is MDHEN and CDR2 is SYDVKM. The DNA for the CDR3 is TGTGCCAGCAGCTCTCCCCGGGAGAGACCACGGGAGCAGTACTTC. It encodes CASSSPRERPREQYF.

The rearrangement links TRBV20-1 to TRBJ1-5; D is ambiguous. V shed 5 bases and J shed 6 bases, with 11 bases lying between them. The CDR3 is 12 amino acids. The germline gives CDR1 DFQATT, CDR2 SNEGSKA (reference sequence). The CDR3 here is CSAEGGSQPQHF. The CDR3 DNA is TGCAGTGCTGAGGGAGGAAGTCAGCCCCAGCATTTT.

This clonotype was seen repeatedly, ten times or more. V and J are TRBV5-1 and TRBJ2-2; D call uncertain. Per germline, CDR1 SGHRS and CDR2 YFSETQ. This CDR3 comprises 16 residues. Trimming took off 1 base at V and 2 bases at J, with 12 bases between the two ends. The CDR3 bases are TGCGCCAGCAGCTTGATGGTCAGTCCCAACACCGGGGAGCTGTTTTTT. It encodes CASSLMVSPNTGELFF.

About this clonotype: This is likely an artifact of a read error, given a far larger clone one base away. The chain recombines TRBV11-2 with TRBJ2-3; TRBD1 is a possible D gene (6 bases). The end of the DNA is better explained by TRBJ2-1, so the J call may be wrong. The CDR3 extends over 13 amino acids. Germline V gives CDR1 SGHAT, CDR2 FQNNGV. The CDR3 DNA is TGTGCCAGCAGCTCGCGGACAGCCTACGAGCAGTTCTTC. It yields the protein CASSSRTAYEQFF.

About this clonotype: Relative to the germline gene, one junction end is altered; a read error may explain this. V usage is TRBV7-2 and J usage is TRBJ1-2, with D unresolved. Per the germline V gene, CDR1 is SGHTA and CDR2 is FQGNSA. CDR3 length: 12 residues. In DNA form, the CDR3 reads TGTGCCGGCAGCCCCGGACCGAGTGGCTACACCTTC. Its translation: CAGSPGPSGYTF.

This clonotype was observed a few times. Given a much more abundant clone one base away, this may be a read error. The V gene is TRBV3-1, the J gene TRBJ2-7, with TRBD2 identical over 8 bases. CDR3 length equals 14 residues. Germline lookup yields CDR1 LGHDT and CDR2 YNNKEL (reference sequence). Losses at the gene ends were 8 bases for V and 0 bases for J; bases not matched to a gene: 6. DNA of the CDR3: TGTGCCAGCGGCGCGGGAGGTATCTCCTACGAGCAGTACTTC. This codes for CASGAGGISYEQYF.

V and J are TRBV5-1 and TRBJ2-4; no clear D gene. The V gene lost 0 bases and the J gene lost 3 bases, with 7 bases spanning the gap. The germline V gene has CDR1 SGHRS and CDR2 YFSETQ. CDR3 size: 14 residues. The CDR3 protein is CASSLGGVKNIQYF. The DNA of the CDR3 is TGCGCCAGCAGCTTGGGTGGGGTCAAAAACATTCAGTACTTC.

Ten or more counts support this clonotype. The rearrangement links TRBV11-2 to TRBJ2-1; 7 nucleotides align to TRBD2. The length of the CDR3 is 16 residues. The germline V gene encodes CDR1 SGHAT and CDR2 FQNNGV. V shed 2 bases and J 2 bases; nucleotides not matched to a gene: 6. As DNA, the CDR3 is TGTGCCAGCAGCTTATTATTTCGGGAGGCCTACAATGAGCAGTTCTTC. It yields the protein CASSLLFREAYNEQFF.

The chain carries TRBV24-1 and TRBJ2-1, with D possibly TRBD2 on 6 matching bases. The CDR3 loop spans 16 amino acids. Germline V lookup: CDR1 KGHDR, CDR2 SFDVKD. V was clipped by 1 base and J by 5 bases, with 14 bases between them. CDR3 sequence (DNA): TGTGCCACCAGTGATTTCGGAGGGAACCGCAACAATGAGCAGTTCTTC. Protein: CATSDFGGNRNNEQFF.

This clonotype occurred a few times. DNA for the CDR3: TGCAGTGCTCCTCCCGGGGACAGCGCGAAACTGTTTTTT. Residues: CSAPPGDSAKLFF. The V call is TRBV20-1, the J call TRBJ1-4; TRBD1 aligns across 7 bases. The CDR3 extends over 13 amino acids. In germline, CDR1 is DFQATT, CDR2 SNEGSKA (reference sequence). Unmatched junction bases numbered 11, after V lost 5 bases and J lost 11 bases.

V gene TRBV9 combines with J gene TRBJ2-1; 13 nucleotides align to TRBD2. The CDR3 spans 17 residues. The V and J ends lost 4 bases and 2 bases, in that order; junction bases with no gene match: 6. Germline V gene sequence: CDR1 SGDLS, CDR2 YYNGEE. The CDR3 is CASSPFGTSGTYNEQFF. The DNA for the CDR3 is TGTGCCAGCAGCCCGTTTGGGACTAGCGGGACCTACAATGAGCAGTTCTTC.

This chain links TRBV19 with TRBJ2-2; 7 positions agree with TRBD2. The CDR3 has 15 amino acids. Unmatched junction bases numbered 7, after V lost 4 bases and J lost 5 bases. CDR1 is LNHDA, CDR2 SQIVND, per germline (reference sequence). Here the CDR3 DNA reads TGTGCCAGTAGTACAACTAGCGAGGGAACCGGGGAGCTGTTTTTT. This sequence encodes CASSTTSEGTGELFF.

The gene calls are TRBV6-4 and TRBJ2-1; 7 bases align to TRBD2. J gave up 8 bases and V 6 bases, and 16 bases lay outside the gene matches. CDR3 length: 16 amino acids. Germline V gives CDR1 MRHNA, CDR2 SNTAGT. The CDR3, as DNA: TGTGCCAGCAGCCAAGATAAAGCGGGAAATTGGGATGAGCAGTTCTTC. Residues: CASSQDKAGNWDEQFF.

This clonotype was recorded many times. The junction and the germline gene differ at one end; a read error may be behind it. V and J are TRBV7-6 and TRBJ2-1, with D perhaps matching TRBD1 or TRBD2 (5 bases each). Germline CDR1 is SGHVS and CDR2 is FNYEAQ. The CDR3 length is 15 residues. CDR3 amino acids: CASSLGRGPYNEQFF. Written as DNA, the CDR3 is TGTGCCAGCAGTTTAGGACGGGGACCCTACAATGAGCAGTTCTTC.

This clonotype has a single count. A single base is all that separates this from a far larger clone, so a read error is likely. This CDR3 is CASSLIGRATYNEQYF. CDR3 coding DNA: TGTGCCAGCAGCTTAATAGGGCGAGCCACATACAATGAGCAGTACTTC. This chain joins TRBV11-2 and TRBJ2-7, with D uncertain. V was pared by 2 bases and J by 7 bases, with 21 bases between. The CDR3 has 16 residues. The germline V gene has CDR1 SGHAT and CDR2 FQNNGV.

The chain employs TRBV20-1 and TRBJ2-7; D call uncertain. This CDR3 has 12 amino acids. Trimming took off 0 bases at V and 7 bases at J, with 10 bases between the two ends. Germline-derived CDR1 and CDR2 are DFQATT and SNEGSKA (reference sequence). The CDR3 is CSARDSRLEQYF. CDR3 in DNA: TGCAGTGCTAGAGATTCCCGTTTAGAGCAGTACTTC.

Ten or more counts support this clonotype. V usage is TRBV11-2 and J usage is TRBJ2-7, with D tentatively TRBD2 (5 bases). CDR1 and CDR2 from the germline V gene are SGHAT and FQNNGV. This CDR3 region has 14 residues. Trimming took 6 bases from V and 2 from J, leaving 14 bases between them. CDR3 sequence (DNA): TGTGCCAGCAGAGATCCGCGAGGGCCCTACGAGCAGTACTTC. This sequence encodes CASRDPRGPYEQYF.

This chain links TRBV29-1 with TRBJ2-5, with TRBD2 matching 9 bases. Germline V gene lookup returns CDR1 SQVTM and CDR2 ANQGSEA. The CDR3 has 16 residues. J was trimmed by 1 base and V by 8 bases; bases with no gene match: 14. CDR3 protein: CSLVVRGGWAQETQYF. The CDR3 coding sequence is TGCAGCTTGGTGGTGCGGGGGGGCTGGGCCCAAGAGACCCAGTACTTC.

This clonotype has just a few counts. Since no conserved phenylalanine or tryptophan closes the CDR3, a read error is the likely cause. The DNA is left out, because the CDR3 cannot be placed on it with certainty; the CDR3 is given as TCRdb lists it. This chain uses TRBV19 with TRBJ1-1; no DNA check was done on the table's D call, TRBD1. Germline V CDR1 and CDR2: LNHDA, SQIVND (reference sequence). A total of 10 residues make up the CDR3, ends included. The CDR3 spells CASSIAGQGR.

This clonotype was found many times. The CDR3 is CAWSVLLGRENTEAFF. The CDR3 DNA reads TGTGCCTGGAGTGTACTTTTAGGGAGGGAGAACACTGAAGCTTTCTTT. This sequence joins TRBV30 and TRBJ1-1, with D unclear. The germline gives CDR1 GTSNPN, CDR2 SVGIG (reference sequence). CDR3 length: 16 amino acids. Trimming left V 0 bases short and J 1 base short, with 15 bases between.

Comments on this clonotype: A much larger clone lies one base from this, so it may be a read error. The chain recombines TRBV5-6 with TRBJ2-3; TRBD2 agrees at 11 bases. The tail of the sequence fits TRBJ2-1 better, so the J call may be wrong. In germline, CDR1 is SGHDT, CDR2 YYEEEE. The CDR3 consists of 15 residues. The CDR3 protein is CASSGGTSGIYEQFF. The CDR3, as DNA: TGTGCCAGCAGCGGAGGGACTAGCGGCATTTACGAGCAGTTCTTC.

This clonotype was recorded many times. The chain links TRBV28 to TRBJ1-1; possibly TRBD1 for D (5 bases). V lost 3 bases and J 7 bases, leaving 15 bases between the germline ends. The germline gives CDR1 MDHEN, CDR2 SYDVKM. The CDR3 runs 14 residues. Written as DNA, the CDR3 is TGTGCCAGCAGTTTTTGGGGACGGGACGGTGAAGCTTTCTTT. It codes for CASSFWGRDGEAFF.